One sample yielded the 7 T cell receptor beta chains listed below, sequenced in a study of blood T cell repertoires in COVID-19. TCRdb keeps only in-frame clones here, not all; method: immunoSEQ multiplex PCR. The sample has some 670,000 clones, just under 90% seen once. Sequencing input: peripheral blood. These receptors were obtained from a woman aged 18-29 years with acute or convalescent COVID-19.

The table lists this clone with a count of one. The chain combines TRBV20-1 with TRBJ2-3; TRBD2 aligns across 10 bases. The CDR3 extends over 15 amino acids. J was trimmed by 4 bases and V by 3 bases; bases with no gene match: 7. Germline CDR1 and CDR2: DFQATT and SNEGSKA (reference sequence). The CDR3 nucleotides read TGCAGTGCTAGTTTAGCGGGGGGTACCGCAGATACGCAGTATTTT. This codes for CSASLAGGTADTQYF.

V and J are TRBV5-1 and TRBJ2-7; 8 bases map to TRBD1. CDR1 SGHRS and CDR2 YFSETQ come from the germline V gene. The CDR3 contains 19 residues. The V and J ends lost 2 bases and 4 bases, in that order; junction bases with no gene match: 20. The CDR3 DNA sequence: TGCGCCAGCAGCTTAGGACAGGGCCAAATACCAACCGTTTTTTACGAGCAGTACTTC. This translates into CASSLGQGQIPTVFYEQYF. Using reference TRBV5-1 and TRBJ2-7 for the parts outside the CDR3, the full variable domain is KAGVTQTPRYLIKTRGQQVTLSCSPISGHRSVSWYQQTPGQGLQFLFEYFSETQRNKGNFPGRFSGRQFSNSRSEMNVSTLELGDSALYLCASSLGQGQIPTVFYEQYFGPGTRLTVT.

This clone was recorded only once. This rearrangement joins TRBV7-3 to TRBJ1-6; D perhaps matches TRBD1 (5 bases). Germline values: CDR1 SGHTA, CDR2 FQGTGA. This CDR3 region has 19 residues. Trimming shortened V by 1 base and J by 1 base, and 17 bases separated the two germline ends. CDR3 bases: TGTGCCAGCAGCTTAAACGGGGGAAAGAGTGGGTCCTATAATTCACCCCTCCACTTT. Translating it yields CASSLNGGKSGSYNSPLHF.

A remark on this clone: At the DNA level, this CDR3 is encoded by other sequences in the same sample as well. The J gene is TRBJ1-1, the V gene TRBV6-5; maybe TRBD1 (5 bases). V lost 5 bases, J lost 2 bases, and 15 bases lay in between. Per the germline V gene, CDR1 is MNHEY and CDR2 is SVGAGI. This CDR3 spans 15 amino acids. The CDR3 reads CASSPRGGRNTEAFF. The CDR3 DNA reads as TGTGCCAGCAGTCCCCGGGGGGGTCGTAACACTGAAGCTTTCTTT.

The chain has TRBV12-5 and TRBJ1-5, with D maybe TRBD1 (6 bases). V was cut by 2 bases and J by 4 bases, with 27 bases left in between. The CDR3 consists of 20 residues. Germline V gene sequence: CDR1 LGHNT, CDR2 FRNRAP. CDR3: CASGLTPPGARSPPNQPQHF. The CDR3 DNA follows: TGTGCTAGTGGTTTGACCCCACCAGGGGCGCGGAGTCCCCCGAATCAGCCCCAGCATTTT.

This chain connects TRBV7-8 to TRBJ2-7; maybe TRBD1 (5 bases). The V gene lost 7 bases and the J gene lost 1 base, with 5 bases spanning the gap. The germline CDR1 and CDR2 sequences are SGHVS and FQNEAQ. The CDR3 contains 11 residues. The CDR3 loop is CASTGSYEQYF. CDR3 bases: TGTGCCAGCACAGGGTCCTACGAGCAGTACTTC.

This chain links TRBV9 with TRBJ2-7, with D perhaps TRBD2 (6 bases). This CDR3 has 16 residues. The germline gives CDR1 SGDLS, CDR2 YYNGEE. V gave up 4 bases and J gave up 0 bases, with 17 bases separating them. Here the CDR3 DNA reads TGTGCCAGCAGCCAAGCCGGGACTGCACACTCCTACGAGCAGTACTTC. Protein: CASSQAGTAHSYEQYF. Combining the CDR3 with reference TRBV9 and TRBJ2-7 gives the whole variable domain DSGVTQTPKHLITATGQRVTLRCSPRSGDLSVYWYQQSLDQGLQFLIQYYNGEERAKGNILERFSAQQFPDLHSELNLSSLELGDSALYFCASSQAGTAHSYEQYFGPGTRLTVT.